This TCR beta chain was retrieved from a study of T cell clonality in common variable immunodeficiency. Regarding the study as a whole: Reportedly, TCR beta sequences from common variable immunodeficiency showed fewer deletions and N-nucleotide insertions.

Germline V gene data show CDR1 as SGHTA and CDR2 as FQGNSA. The V gene lost 3 bases and the J gene lost 4 bases, with 7 bases spanning the gap. The CDR3 is made up of 12 amino acids. As concerns this clone: Its specificity is not known. Sequencing ends 3 residues short of the CDR3 end; the germline J gene provides the rest.

Clones were sequenced by immunoSEQ multiplex PCR, and TCRdb holds only the in-frame ones, with some missing. The specimen has some 34,000 clones, none found just once. This chain links TRBV7-2 with TRBJ2-7; no reliable D call. The receptor comes from a human donor with common variable immunodeficiency. The sample comprised peripheral blood mononuclear cells. The CDR3 DNA, read in part, is TGTGCCAGCAGCTTTTGGCCTTACGAG. As protein: CASSFWPYE. The CDR3 reads in full as CASSFWPYEQYF. Combining the CDR3 with reference TRBV7-2 and TRBJ2-7 gives the whole variable domain GAGVSQSPSNKVTEKGKDVELRCDPISGHTALYWYRQSLGQGLEFLIYFQGNSAPDKSGLPSDRFSAERTGGSVSTLTIQRTQQEDSAVYLCASSFWPYEQYFGPGTRLTVT.